The clone carrying this TCR beta chain was counted ten times or more. Its cognate antigen is unknown. 5'-RACE, quantitative and with molecular barcodes, yielded the TCR beta libraries. TCRdb passed the 5' RACE reads through MiXCR, listing each CDR3 protein once. This table has about 35,000 distinct CDR3 sequences, less than 4% appearing once. The entry originates in a study of CD8 T cells in ankylosing spondylitis. Germline CDR1 and CDR2: SGDLS and YYNGEE. V lost 6 bases, J lost 4 bases, and 7 bases stayed unmatched. The length of the CDR3 is 16 residues. Study observations and caveats: A TCR beta motif of about eight highly homologous variants appeared characteristic of ankylosing spondylitis blood.

The sequence was collected from a male donor with ankylosing spondylitis or in good health (not recorded which). The chain links TRBV9 to TRBJ2-2; 12 bases fit TRBD2. Input material: blood, either unsorted or a sorted T cell fraction (not recorded which). CDR3 amino acids: CASTTLTSGGTGELFF. CDR3 DNA: TGTGCCAGCACCACATTGACTAGCGGGGGCACCGGGGAGCTGTTTTTT.